This T cell receptor beta chain was documented in a study of T cell responses to AZD1222 COVID-19 vaccine. Study-level points and caveats: Just 6 or 7 AZD1222 recipients were seropositive at baseline. Clonal diversity was possibly underestimated, and white British individuals and females predominated among donors. Spike-specific TCR breadth and depth went up after people got two AZD1222 doses.

About this clone: Antigen: not known.

Germline CDR1 and CDR2: MNHEY and SVGEGT. Trimming pared 7 bases from V and 5 bases from J, leaving 17 bases between. The CDR3 extends over 15 amino acids. Repertoires were generated with immunoSEQ multiplex PCR, while TCRdb's copy carries only in-frame clones and drops some. The table includes just under 95,000 clones, approximately 91% detected once. This material consisted of peripheral blood, taken on day 0 of AZD1222 vaccination. The sequence was obtained from an adult in good health. The chain links TRBV6-2 or TRBV6-3 to TRBJ2-2; tentative D call: TRBD1 (5 bases). The CDR3 DNA reads as TGTGCCAGCACCCCGCAGGGTAGTACAACCGGGGAGCTGTTTTTT. This translates into CASTPQGSTTGELFF.